This T cell receptor beta chain was identified in a study of blood T cell repertoires in COVID-19. The V end was cut by 5 bases, the J end by 6 bases, with 13 bases between. This CDR3 is 13 amino acids long. Germline CDR1 SGHRS, CDR2 YFSETQ. Repertoires were generated with immunoSEQ multiplex PCR, while TCRdb's copy carries only in-frame clones and drops some. The table shows under 30,000 clones, with around 80% occurring only once. This clonotype originated in an older woman with acute or convalescent COVID-19. The sample comprised peripheral blood. This chain uses TRBV5-1 with TRBJ2-3; D perhaps matches TRBD2 (6 bases). In DNA form, the CDR3 reads TGCGCCAGCAGTAGGGACTCTGGGGATACGCAGTATTTT. Its protein product is CASSRDSGDTQYF.